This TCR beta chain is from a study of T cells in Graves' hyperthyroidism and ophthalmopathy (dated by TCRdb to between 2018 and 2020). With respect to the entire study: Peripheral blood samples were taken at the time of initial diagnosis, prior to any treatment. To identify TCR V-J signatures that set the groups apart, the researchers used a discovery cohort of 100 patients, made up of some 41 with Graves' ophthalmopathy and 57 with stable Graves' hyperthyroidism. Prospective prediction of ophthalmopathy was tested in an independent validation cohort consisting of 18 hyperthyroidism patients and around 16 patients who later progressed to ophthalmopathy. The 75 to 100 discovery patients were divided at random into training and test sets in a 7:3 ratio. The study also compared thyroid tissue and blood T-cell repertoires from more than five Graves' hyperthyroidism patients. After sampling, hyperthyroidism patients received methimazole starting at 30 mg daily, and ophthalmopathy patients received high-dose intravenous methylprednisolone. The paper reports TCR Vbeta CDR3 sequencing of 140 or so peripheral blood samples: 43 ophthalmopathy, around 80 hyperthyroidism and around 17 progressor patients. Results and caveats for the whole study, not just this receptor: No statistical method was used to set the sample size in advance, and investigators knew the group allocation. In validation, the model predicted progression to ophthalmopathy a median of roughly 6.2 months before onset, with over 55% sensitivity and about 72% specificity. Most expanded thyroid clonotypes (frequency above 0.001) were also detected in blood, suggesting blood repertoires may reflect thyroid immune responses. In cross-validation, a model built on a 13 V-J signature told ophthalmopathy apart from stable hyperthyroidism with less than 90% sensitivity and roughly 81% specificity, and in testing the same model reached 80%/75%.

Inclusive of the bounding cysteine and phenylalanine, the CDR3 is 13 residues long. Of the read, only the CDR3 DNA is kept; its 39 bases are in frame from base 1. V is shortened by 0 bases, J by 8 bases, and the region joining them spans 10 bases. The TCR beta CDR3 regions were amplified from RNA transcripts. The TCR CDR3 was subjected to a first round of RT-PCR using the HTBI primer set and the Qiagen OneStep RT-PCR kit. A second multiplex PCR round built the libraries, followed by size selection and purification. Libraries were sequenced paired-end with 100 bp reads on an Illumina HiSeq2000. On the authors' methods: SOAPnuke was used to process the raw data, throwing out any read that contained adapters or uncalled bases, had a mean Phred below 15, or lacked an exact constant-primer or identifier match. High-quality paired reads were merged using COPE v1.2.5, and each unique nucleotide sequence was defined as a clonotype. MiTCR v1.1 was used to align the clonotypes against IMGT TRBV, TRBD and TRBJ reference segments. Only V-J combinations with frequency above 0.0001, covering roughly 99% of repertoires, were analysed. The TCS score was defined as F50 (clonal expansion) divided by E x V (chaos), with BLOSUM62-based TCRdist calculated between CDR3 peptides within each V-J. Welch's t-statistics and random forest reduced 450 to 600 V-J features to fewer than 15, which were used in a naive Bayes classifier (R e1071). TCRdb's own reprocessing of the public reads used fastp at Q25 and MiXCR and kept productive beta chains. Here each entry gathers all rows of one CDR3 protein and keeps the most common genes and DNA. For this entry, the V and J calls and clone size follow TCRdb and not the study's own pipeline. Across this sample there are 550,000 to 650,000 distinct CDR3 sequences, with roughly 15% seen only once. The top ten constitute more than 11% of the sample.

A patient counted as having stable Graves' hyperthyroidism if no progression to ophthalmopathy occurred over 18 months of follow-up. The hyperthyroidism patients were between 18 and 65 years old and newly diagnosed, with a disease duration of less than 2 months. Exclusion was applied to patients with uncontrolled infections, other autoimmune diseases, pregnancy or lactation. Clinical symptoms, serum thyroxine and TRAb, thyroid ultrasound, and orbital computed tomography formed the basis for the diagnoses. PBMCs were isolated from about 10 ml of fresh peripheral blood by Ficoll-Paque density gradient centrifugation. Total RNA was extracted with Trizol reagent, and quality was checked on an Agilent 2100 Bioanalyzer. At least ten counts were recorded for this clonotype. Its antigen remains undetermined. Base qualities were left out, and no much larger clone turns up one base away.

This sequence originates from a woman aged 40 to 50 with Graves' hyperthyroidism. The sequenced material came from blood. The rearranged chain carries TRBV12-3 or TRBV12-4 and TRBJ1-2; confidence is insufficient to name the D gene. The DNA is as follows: TGTGCCAGCAGTTTAGCAGGCCCGCGAGGCTACACCTTC. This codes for CASSLAGPRGYTF.